Listed below are T cell receptor beta chains from one sample, sequenced in a study of cytomegalovirus exposure and HLA in healthy donors. The data were produced by immunoSEQ multiplex PCR, yet TCRdb's version contains in-frame clones alone and is incomplete. The sample holds roughly 100,000 clones; about 81% are singletons and the top ten take 1% to 1.5%. The sequenced material came from PBMCs. The receptors were sampled from a man aged 30 to 45 in good health and CMV-seronegative. Both conserved end residues are part of each CDR3. The order of the fields is J gene, clone size, V gene, CDR3 protein. Clone sizes are given selectively: once, few, many, or a class where the clone is expanded.

TRBJ1-1 | NA | TRBV5-1 | CASSLASGLVDTEAFF
TRBJ2-7 | NA | TRBV28 | CASSLVAGVYEQYF
TRBJ1-3 | NA | TRBV6-5 | CASKVQGAPGNTIYF
TRBJ2-5 | NA | TRBV25-1 | CASSEPGQGNQYF
TRBJ1-2 | NA | TRBV6-6 | CASWDSANYGYTF
TRBJ1-2 | NA | TRBV4-1 | CASSQPPGTGEPNYGYTF
TRBJ2-4 | NA | TRBV4-1 | CASSKGLAGGLAKNIQYF
TRBJ2-7 | once | TRBV12-5 | CASGLVGSGRYEQYF
TRBJ2-5 | NA | TRBV7-9 | CASTSSGQETQYF
TRBJ2-3 | NA | TRBV14 | CASSPRTSGTPYF
TRBJ2-1 | NA | TRBV29-1 | CSVGPRGQFF
TRBJ1-1 | NA | TRBV28 | CASSGAGTGVTEAFF
TRBJ2-2 | NA | TRBV19 | CASRKPGTDTTGELFF
TRBJ1-5 | NA | TRBV19 | CASSGFGNQPQHF
TRBJ1-2 | NA | TRBV10-2 | CASSESGSPDSFYGYTF
TRBJ2-1 | NA | TRBV6-5 | CASQAGVYNEQFF
TRBJ2-7 | NA | TRBV11-2 | CASSFRLPGQGYEQYF
TRBJ1-5 | NA | TRBV5-1 | CASSLGTGDQPQHF
TRBJ2-7 | NA | TRBV4-3 | CASSQEEDRFYEQYF
TRBJ1-2 | NA | TRBV15 | CATSPARGHWSYTF
TRBJ1-4 | NA | TRBV11-2 | CASSRDGEKLFF
TRBJ2-6 | few | TRBV28 | CASRTGGELSGANVLTF
TRBJ2-7 | NA | TRBV28 | CASNDPGLAFEQYF
TRBJ2-7 | NA | TRBV7-2 | CASRHTGGAEQYF
TRBJ2-1 | few | TRBV5-1 | CASISGGALFDEQFF